These 13 T cell receptor beta chains came from one sample sequenced in a study of blood T cell repertoires in COVID-19. TCRdb's copy holds only in-frame clones and misses some; the assay was immunoSEQ multiplex PCR. Counted here are fewer than 110,000 clones, about 93% occurring once; the ten biggest clones make up less than 1.5%. Material for sequencing was peripheral blood. These receptors all stem from a woman in her 30s with acute or convalescent COVID-19.

In this sample, this clone turned up once. This rearrangement joins TRBV2 to TRBJ1-1; tentative D call: TRBD1 (5 bases). The CDR3 consists of 15 residues. From germline, CDR1 is SNHLY and CDR2 FYNNEI. Trimming cost V 5 bases and J 3 bases, with 16 bases left between them. The CDR3 here is CASSPQGRDYTEAFF. The CDR3 DNA is TGTGCCAGCAGTCCTCAGGGAAGGGATTACACTGAAGCTTTCTTT. Full variable domain (rest looked up from reference TRBV2 and TRBJ1-1): EPEVTQTPSHQVTQMGQEVILRCVPISNHLYFYWYRQILGQKVEFLVSFYNNEISEKSEIFDDQFSVERPDGSNFTLKIRSTKLEDSAMYFCASSPQGRDYTEAFFGQGTRLTVV.

In this sample, this clone turned up a few times. The J gene is TRBJ1-5, the V gene TRBV7-9, with D uncertain. Germline V lookup: CDR1 SEHNR, CDR2 FQNEAQ (reference sequence). V lost 3 bases, J lost 5 bases, and 5 bases lay in between. The CDR3 runs to 12 residues. The DNA of the CDR3 is TGTGCCAGCAGCTTGCGTGATCAGCCCCAGCATTTT. Translated, it gives CASSLRDQPQHF.

The V call is TRBV19, the J call TRBJ1-5; TRBD1 aligns across 9 bases. The CDR3 consists of 16 residues. Germline V gene data show CDR1 as LNHDA and CDR2 as SQIVND (reference sequence). The ends lost 0 bases at V and 2 bases at J; junction bases unmatched: 2. CDR3 in DNA: TGTGCCAGTAGTATAGACACAGGGGGCGGCAATCAGCCCCAGCATTTT. It translates to CASSIDTGGGNQPQHF.

Only one count was recorded for this clone. The gene calls are TRBV7-2 and TRBJ1-2; weak D call: TRBD1 (6 bases). V was pared by 5 bases and J by 3 bases, with 16 bases between. Looked up from germline, CDR1 is SGHTA and CDR2 is FQGNSA. This CDR3 is built from 15 residues. The CDR3 sequence: CASSPHPQGDYGYTF. The DNA for the CDR3 is TGTGCCAGCAGCCCCCACCCACAGGGTGACTATGGCTACACCTTC.

CDR3 DNA: TGTGCCAGCAGCTTAGAGACTTGGGAGGGATATACGCAGTATTTT. Protein sequence: CASSLETWEGYTQYF. The rearrangement joins TRBV7-6 to TRBJ2-3; 7 nucleotides line up with TRBD2. J lost 7 bases, V lost 1 base, and 8 bases had no gene match. This CDR3 comprises 15 residues. Germline CDR1 and CDR2: SGHVS and FNYEAQ.

The chain recombines TRBV11-2 with TRBJ2-5; D is undetermined. This CDR3 is 11 amino acids long. Trimming pared 5 bases from V and 3 bases from J, leaving 4 bases between. Germline V gene lookup returns CDR1 SGHAT and CDR2 FQNNGV. The CDR3 sequence: CASSIKETQYF. The CDR3 DNA reads TGTGCCAGCAGCATCAAAGAGACCCAGTACTTC.

The V call is TRBV5-6, the J call TRBJ1-6; 12 bases match TRBD1. The CDR3 sequence is 15 residues long. Germline V gene data show CDR1 as SGHDT and CDR2 as YYEEEE. The J segment lost 10 bases and the V segment lost 4 bases, leaving 6 bases of the junction unmatched. The CDR3 DNA reads TGTGCCAGCAGCCCGGGACAGGGGGCATGGTCACCCCTCCACTTT. The encoded protein is CASSPGQGAWSPLHF.

There are a few counts of this clone. The chain has TRBV4-3 and TRBJ2-7; TRBD2 agrees at 7 bases. The CDR3 sequence is 15 residues long. CDR1 and CDR2 (germline): LGHNA, YSLEER. The trim removed 1 base at V and 2 bases at J, leaving 5 bases unmatched. In nucleotides, the CDR3 is TGCGCCAGCAGCCAAGGGGTAGCGGGTACCTACGAGCAGTACTTC. Translating it yields CASSQGVAGTYEQYF.

This clone was seen a handful of times. This rearrangement joins TRBV6-2 or TRBV6-3 to TRBJ1-2; TRBD1 is a possible D gene (5 bases). This CDR3 has 12 amino acids. The V gene lost 4 bases and the J gene lost 4 bases, with 7 bases spanning the gap. Germline CDR1 MNHEY, CDR2 SVGEGT. The CDR3 region is CASSFQGYGYTF. The CDR3 nucleotides read TGTGCCAGCAGTTTCCAGGGCTATGGCTACACCTTC.

The rearrangement uses TRBV28 and TRBJ1-6, with D possibly matching TRBD1 (5 bases). The length of the CDR3 is 16 residues. Trimming removed 7 bases from V and 5 bases from J, with 18 bases in between. Germline CDR1 and CDR2: MDHEN and SYDVKM. In nucleotides, the CDR3 is TGTGCCAGCAACCAGAGGCTGGGGCAGAATAATTCACCCCTCCACTTT. This translates into CASNQRLGQNNSPLHF.

This clone was seen a single time. V and J are TRBV4-3 and TRBJ2-7, with D possibly matching TRBD1 (6 bases). Trimming removed 0 bases at V and 3 bases at J, with 12 bases between. Germline CDR1 is LGHNA and CDR2 is YSLEER. This CDR3 is 15 amino acids long. CDR3 DNA sequence: TGCGCCAGCAGCCAAGATAGCTTAGGGGGCTACGAGCAGTACTTC. Translating it yields CASSQDSLGGYEQYF.

V gene TRBV29-1 combines with J gene TRBJ2-6; tentative D call: TRBD1 (5 bases). Trimming left V 5 bases short and J 4 bases short, with 15 bases between. The CDR3 is made up of 15 amino acids. CDR1 is SQVTM, CDR2 ANQGSEA, per germline. CDR3 in DNA: TGCAGCGTTCAGACAGCCCCGAGAGGGGCCAACGTCCTGACTTTC. Translation gives CSVQTAPRGANVLTF.

The chain couples TRBV4-1 to TRBJ1-5; TRBD1 is a possible D gene (6 bases). Trimming left V 3 bases short and J 5 bases short, with 17 bases between. CDR3 length: 16 amino acids. CDR1 is MGHRA and CDR2 is YSYEKL in the germline V gene. The chain's CDR3 is CASSHPLSRGDQPQHF. CDR3 DNA: TGCGCCAGCAGCCATCCCCTAAGCAGGGGAGATCAGCCCCAGCATTTT.